These 32 T cell receptor beta chains share one sample of origin, sequenced in a study of cytomegalovirus exposure and HLA in healthy donors. Amplification used 60 Vbeta primers and 13 Jbeta primers. TCRdb keeps only in-frame clones here, not all; method: immunoSEQ multiplex PCR. The sample holds about 130,000 clones, over 9.5% seen once. Sequencing input: PBMCs. The source of these receptors is a woman aged 18 to 35 in good health and CMV-seropositive.

This clone was observed a handful of times. The chain employs TRBV5-1 and TRBJ1-1; D perhaps matches TRBD1 (6 bases). Germline-derived CDR1 and CDR2 are SGHRS and YFSETQ. The V gene lost 3 bases and the J gene lost 8 bases, with 11 bases spanning the gap. The CDR3 has 12 residues. The CDR3 region is CASSSRTAEAFF. The CDR3 DNA sequence: TGCGCCAGCAGCTCCCGGACAGCGGAAGCTTTCTTT.

This clone has a handful of counts. The chain joins TRBV6-4 to TRBJ2-7; a weak D match, TRBD2 (5 bases). CDR3 length equals 15 residues. V was clipped by 7 bases and J by 0 bases, with 16 bases between them. From germline, CDR1 is MRHNA and CDR2 SNTAGT. This CDR3 reads CASTPEGSRSYEQYF. CDR3 DNA: TGTGCCAGCACCCCTGAAGGGAGCCGCTCCTACGAGCAGTACTTC.

The V call is TRBV2, the J call TRBJ1-2; possibly TRBD1 for D (6 bases). The V gene's germline CDR1 is SNHLY and CDR2 FYNNEI. The V and J ends lost 4 bases and 0 bases respectively, with 9 bases between them. This CDR3 contains 14 residues. CDR3 region: CASSGQETNYGYTF. The CDR3 bases are TGTGCCAGCAGTGGACAGGAGACTAACTATGGCTACACCTTC.

The chain uses TRBV29-1 and TRBJ2-7; the match to TRBD1 covers 8 bases. The length of the CDR3 is 16 residues. CDR1 SQVTM and CDR2 ANQGSEA come from the germline V gene. Trimming at V came to 3 bases and at J to 3 bases, leaving 13 bases not matched to a gene. The CDR3 sequence: CSVEDGTGVLGYEQYF. The CDR3 DNA is TGCAGCGTTGAGGACGGGACAGGTGTATTGGGCTACGAGCAGTACTTC.

This rearrangement joins TRBV18 to TRBJ2-7; TRBD1 matches 10 bases. Per the germline V gene, CDR1 is KGHSH and CDR2 is LQKENI. With 3 bases clipped from V and 7 bases from J, the junction kept 3 bases outside the gene matches. The CDR3 runs 13 residues. The CDR3 region has the DNA TGTGCCAGCTCACCCGGGACAGGGGAAGAGCAGTACTTC. It translates to CASSPGTGEEQYF.

J is TRBJ2-7 and V is TRBV10-3, with TRBD1 matching 9 bases. The J segment lost 1 base and the V segment lost 4 bases, leaving 5 bases of the junction unmatched. Germline values: CDR1 ENHRY, CDR2 SYGVKD. The CDR3 is 15 amino acids. Here the CDR3 reads CAISVDRGGSYEQYF. The CDR3 coding sequence is TGTGCCATCAGTGTAGACAGGGGGGGTTCCTACGAGCAGTACTTC.

J is TRBJ2-3 and V is TRBV7-9; no clear D gene. Germline V gives CDR1 SEHNR, CDR2 FQNEAQ (reference sequence). CDR3 length: 12 residues. V was trimmed by 3 bases and J by 2 bases, leaving 3 bases between them. This CDR3 is CASSFYTDTQYF. The CDR3 nucleotides are TGTGCCAGCAGCTTTTACACAGATACGCAGTATTTT. Full variable domain (remainder filled in from reference TRBV7-9 and TRBJ2-3): DTGVSQNPRHKITKRGQNVTFRCDPISEHNRLYWYRQTLGQGPEFLTYFQNEAQLEKSRLLSDRFSAERPKGSFSTLEIQRTEQGDSAMYLCASSFYTDTQYFGPGTRLTVL.

There are a few counts of this clone. The V call is TRBV30, the J call TRBJ1-4; D may be TRBD1 (6 bases). V lost 4 bases and J lost 5, with 14 bases in between. The CDR3 length is 14 residues. Looked up from germline, CDR1 is GTSNPN and CDR2 is SVGIG (reference sequence). The CDR3 coding sequence is TGTGCCTGGACTCCGACAGGAACGAATGAAAAACTGTTTTTT. It is translated as CAWTPTGTNEKLFF.

Only a few counts were recorded for this clone. V is TRBV6-5 and J is TRBJ2-1; 10 bases line up with TRBD2. Trimming removed 2 bases from V and 6 bases from J; junction bases left unmatched: 1. CDR1 and CDR2 (germline): MNHEY, SVGAGI. CDR3 size: 14 residues. This chain's CDR3 is CASSYASGSNEQFF. CDR3 in DNA: TGTGCCAGCAGTTACGCTAGCGGGAGCAATGAGCAGTTCTTC.

Turning to this clone: Other nucleotide sequences in the sample specify the same CDR3. This chain uses TRBV6-5 with TRBJ1-2; D may be TRBD1 (6 bases). The CDR3 extends over 16 amino acids. V lost 4 bases and J 7 bases, leaving 22 bases between the germline ends. The germline V gene has CDR1 MNHEY and CDR2 SVGAGI. CDR3 in DNA: TGTGCCAGCAGTTCACAACCGACAGGATCAATGGGTGGCTACACCTTC. Translation: CASSSQPTGSMGGYTF.

The chain has TRBV27 and TRBJ1-1, with D possibly being TRBD1 (5 bases). The CDR3 contains 16 residues. The V end was cut by 6 bases, the J end by 6 bases, with 23 bases between. Germline V gives CDR1 MNHEY, CDR2 SMNVEV (reference sequence). CDR3 DNA sequence: TGTGCCAGCAGACGGACTTTTTCGGGGGTTGGGGCTGAAGCTTTCTTT. It specifies CASRRTFSGVGAEAFF.

This chain joins TRBV30 and TRBJ1-1, with D unresolved. The CDR3 length is 12 residues. Trimming took off 0 bases at V and 7 bases at J, with 9 bases between the two ends. Germline V gene lookup returns CDR1 GTSNPN and CDR2 SVGIG (reference sequence). The DNA for the CDR3 is TGTGCCTGGAGTGTCACCGGACTTGAAGCTTTCTTT. Its protein is CAWSVTGLEAFF.

J is TRBJ2-5 and V is TRBV9; a possible D gene is TRBD2 (5 bases). This CDR3 region has 13 residues. CDR1 and CDR2 from the germline V gene are SGDLS and YYNGEE. Trimming removed 3 bases from V and 5 bases from J, with 11 bases in between. The DNA of the CDR3 is TGTGCCAGCAGCGGAAGGGCGGGCGAGACCCAGTACTTC. This translates into CASSGRAGETQYF.

This clone has a handful of counts. J is TRBJ2-2 and V is TRBV29-1; possibly TRBD2 for D (7 bases). Germline V gene lookup returns CDR1 SQVTM and CDR2 ANQGSEA. The CDR3 contains 15 residues. V lost 7 bases, J lost 4 bases, and 19 bases lay in between. The DNA for the CDR3 is TGCAGCGCCCTCCGGGGAGGGGGTCCCACCGGGGAGCTGTTTTTT. Amino acid sequence: CSALRGGGPTGELFF.

The rearrangement uses TRBV5-1 and TRBJ1-1; D remains ambiguous. Germline V gene data show CDR1 as SGHRS and CDR2 as YFSETQ. This CDR3 is built from 15 residues. Between the trimmed V and J ends, which lost 4 bases and 0 bases, there was a span of 13 bases. The CDR3 DNA reads TGCGCCAGCAGCGTAGAACAGCCGATGAACACTGAAGCTTTCTTT. Encoded protein: CASSVEQPMNTEAFF.

In DNA form, the CDR3 reads TGTGCCAGCAGCTTAATCGGTGAGCAGTTCTTC. Its protein is CASSLIGEQFF. V usage is TRBV7-9 and J usage is TRBJ2-1; unclear D gene. V lost 2 bases and J lost 9, with 5 bases in between. The length of the CDR3 is 11 residues. In germline, CDR1 is SEHNR, CDR2 FQNEAQ (reference sequence).

This clone was seen a few times. The chain recombines TRBV10-3 with TRBJ1-4; a weak D match, TRBD1 (5 bases). Trimming stripped 0 bases from V and 1 base from J, with 9 bases between. Germline CDR1 and CDR2: ENHRY and SYGVKD. CDR3 length equals 16 residues. The CDR3 is CAISESGQGTNEKLFF. In nucleotides, the CDR3 is TGTGCCATCAGTGAGTCCGGGCAGGGAACTAATGAAAAACTGTTTTTT.

The gene calls are TRBV2 and TRBJ1-4; D might be TRBD1 (5 bases). Germline V lookup: CDR1 SNHLY, CDR2 FYNNEI. The V end lost 9 bases, the J end lost 0 bases, and 20 bases lay between the germline ends. The CDR3 totals 17 residues. The CDR3 DNA reads TGTGCCAGAGCCCGGACATCACCTCGTGCAACTAATGAAAAACTGTTTTTT. Protein: CARARTSPRATNEKLFF.

This clone has only a few counts. This chain joins TRBV7-6 and TRBJ2-7, with TRBD1 matching 7 bases. The CDR3 runs to 13 residues. The germline V gene has CDR1 SGHVS and CDR2 FNYEAQ. V shed 8 bases and J 4 bases; nucleotides not matched to a gene: 8. The CDR3 DNA follows: TGTGCCAGCGGAACAGGGGTCCTTTACGAGCAGTACTTC. As protein: CASGTGVLYEQYF.

On this clone itself: At one boundary the junction diverges from the germline segment, which might be a read error. The rearrangement uses TRBV7-7 and TRBJ2-5; 11 positions agree with TRBD2. The CDR3 runs 15 residues. Germline CDR1 reads SSHAT; CDR2 reads FNYEAQ (reference sequence). This CDR3 is CASSQTSGAQETQYF. The CDR3 region has the DNA TGTGCTAGCAGCCAGACTAGCGGGGCACAAGAGACCCAGTACTTC.

This clone turned up a few times. The chain carries TRBV7-3 and TRBJ2-3; TRBD2 matches 8 bases. CDR3 length: 16 amino acids. CDR1 is SGHTA, CDR2 FQGTGA, per germline. V dropped 3 bases and J dropped 4; count of bases not matched to a gene: 9. The CDR3 coding sequence is TGTGCCAGCAGCTTCGGAGCGGGAGCGTCCCCAGATACGCAGTATTTT. Protein product: CASSFGAGASPDTQYF.

The chain joins TRBV7-6 to TRBJ2-1, with 10 nucleotides matching TRBD2. This CDR3 spans 15 amino acids. The J segment lost 5 bases and the V segment lost 5 bases, leaving 6 bases of the junction unmatched. Germline values: CDR1 SGHVS, CDR2 FNYEAQ. CDR3 in DNA: TGTGCCAGCAGCCATGGGACTAGCGAAAACAATGAGCAGTTCTTC. It yields the protein CASSHGTSENNEQFF.

J is TRBJ2-7 and V is TRBV6-1, with D perhaps TRBD2 (5 bases). Trimming pared 7 bases from V and 6 bases from J, leaving 7 bases between. The germline V gene has CDR1 MNHNS and CDR2 SASEGT. This CDR3 has 10 amino acids. CDR3 sequence reads: CASTGFEQYF. The DNA for the CDR3 is TGTGCCAGCACGGGGTTCGAGCAGTACTTC.

The V call is TRBV7-8, the J call TRBJ2-7; 14 bases match TRBD2. The V gene end was trimmed by 5 bases and the J gene end by 7 bases; junction bases not matched to a gene: 4. Germline V gives CDR1 SGHVS, CDR2 FQNEAQ. CDR3 size: 14 residues. In DNA form, the CDR3 reads TGTGCCAGCAGCCTGGGACTAGCGGGAGCTGAGCAGTACTTC. Translation: CASSLGLAGAEQYF. The whole variable domain, filled in from reference TRBV7-8 and TRBJ2-7, reads GAGVSQSPRYKVAKRGQDVALRCDPISGHVSLFWYQQALGQGPEFLTYFQNEAQLDKSGLPSDRFFAERPEGSVSTLKIQRTQQEDSAVYLCASSLGLAGAEQYFGPGTRLTVT.

This clone has just a few counts. Other DNA sequences from this sample encode an identical CDR3 as well. The CDR3, as DNA: TGCAGCGTTGAACCCGCTAGCGGGCGCACAGATACGCAGTATTTT. Its translation: CSVEPASGRTDTQYF. V gene TRBV29-1 combines with J gene TRBJ2-3; TRBD2 matches at 8 bases. Per germline, CDR1 SQVTM and CDR2 ANQGSEA. The CDR3 is made up of 15 amino acids. V trimming: 2 bases; J trimming: 1 base; junction bases outside the gene matches: 5.

CDR3 sequence: CASSLQTGEQFF. The CDR3 DNA sequence: TGTGCCAGCAGCTTACAGACGGGTGAGCAGTTCTTC. The chain combines TRBV7-2 with TRBJ2-1; D unresolved. Between the trimmed V and J ends, which lost 2 bases and 9 bases, there was a span of 8 bases. Germline-derived CDR1 and CDR2 are SGHTA and FQGNSA. CDR3 length: 12 amino acids.

The rearrangement links TRBV5-1 to TRBJ1-2; D gene uncertain. There are 15 residues in the CDR3. Trimming cost V 5 bases and J 5 bases, with 19 bases left between them. CDR1 is SGHRS and CDR2 is YFSETQ in the germline V gene. DNA of the CDR3: TGCGCCAGCAGACCAGACGCAGCGAACTATTATGGCTACACCTTC. Protein: CASRPDAANYYGYTF.

This clone was seen a few times. The chain carries TRBV28 and TRBJ1-1; 7 bases line up with TRBD1. This CDR3 comprises 14 residues. Germline V CDR1 and CDR2: MDHEN, SYDVKM. V gave up 2 bases and J gave up 6 bases; unmatched junction bases: 6. The DNA for the CDR3 is TGTGCCAGCAGTTTAATCCTCGGGACAGCTGAAGCTTTCTTT. Its translation: CASSLILGTAEAFF.

This clone appeared a few times. V and J are TRBV6-5 and TRBJ2-5, with 15 bases lining up with TRBD2. CDR1 and CDR2 from the germline V gene are MNHEY and SVGAGI. This CDR3 contains 14 residues. Germline trimming cut 6 bases from V and 9 bases from J; bases unmatched to any gene: 5. The CDR3 protein is CASRGLAGGEAQYF. CDR3 coding DNA: TGTGCCAGCAGGGGACTAGCGGGAGGTGAGGCCCAGTACTTC.

This clone was seen only a few times. The chain joins TRBV19 to TRBJ2-1, with TRBD2 identical over 10 bases. The germline V gene encodes CDR1 LNHDA and CDR2 SQIVND (reference sequence). There are 20 residues in the CDR3. The junction had 26 bases not matched to a gene; V was cut back by 7 bases and J by 8 bases. The CDR3: CASTDSADVPGLATTDEQFF. CDR3 nucleotides: TGTGCCAGTACTGATTCCGCTGACGTCCCGGGACTAGCGACTACGGATGAGCAGTTCTTC.

This clone was counted only a few times. The chain combines TRBV6-1 with TRBJ1-6; D is possibly TRBD1 (6 bases). This CDR3 region has 15 residues. From germline, CDR1 is MNHNS and CDR2 SASEGT. Trimming shortened V by 5 bases and J by 10 bases, and 18 bases separated the two germline ends. The CDR3 reads CASSSKGGVGSPLHF. The DNA of the CDR3 is TGTGCCAGCAGTTCAAAAGGGGGGGTTGGATCACCCCTCCACTTT.

There are a few counts of this clone. This CDR3 reads CASSPLDTGGFEQYF. The CDR3 nucleotides read TGTGCCAGCAGCCCACTGGATACAGGGGGCTTCGAGCAGTACTTC. The chain couples TRBV27 to TRBJ2-7; TRBD1 agrees at 9 bases. This CDR3 is 15 amino acids long. V shed 6 bases and J 6 bases; nucleotides not matched to a gene: 12. The germline CDR1 and CDR2 sequences are MNHEY and SMNVEV (reference sequence).